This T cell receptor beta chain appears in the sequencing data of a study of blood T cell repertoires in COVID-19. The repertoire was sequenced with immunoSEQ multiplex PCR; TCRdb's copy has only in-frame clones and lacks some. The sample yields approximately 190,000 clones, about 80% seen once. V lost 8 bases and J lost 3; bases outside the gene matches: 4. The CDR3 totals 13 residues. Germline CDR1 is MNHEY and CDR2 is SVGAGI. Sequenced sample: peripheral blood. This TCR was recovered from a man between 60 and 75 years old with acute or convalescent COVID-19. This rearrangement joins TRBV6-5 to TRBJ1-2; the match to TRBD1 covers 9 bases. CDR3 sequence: CASRRQGDYGYTF. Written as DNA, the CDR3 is TGTGCCAGCCGACGACAGGGGGACTATGGCTACACCTTC.